The entry below gives a single T cell receptor beta chain sequence along with its context. This entry is derived from a study of blood T cell repertoires in COVID-19. As for the study in general: Samples came from the United States, Italy and Spain, spanning acute and convalescent COVID-19.

Original analysis: Nucleated cell number was recorded as an estimate derived from reference gene primer amplification. The repertoire was sequenced with immunoSEQ multiplex PCR; TCRdb's copy has only in-frame clones and lacks some. From that table come the V and J calls and clone size; the DNA was used to work out D and trimming. The table records more than 250,000 clones, around 90% of them present only once. Enrolled during active infection, Seattle patients were then followed longitudinally. The germline V and J ends were trimmed by 6 bases and 8 bases, with 11 bases remaining between them. The CDR3 length is 11 residues.

This chain links TRBV12-3 or TRBV12-4 with TRBJ2-7; D call uncertain. Sequencing was performed on peripheral blood. The origin of this receptor is a woman aged 45-60 years with COVID-19, enrolled during active disease. DNA for the CDR3: TGTGCCAGCAGCCTCCACTCCCAGCAGTACTTC. Translating gives CASSLHSQQYF.